A single sample gave rise to the 6 T cell receptor beta chains below, sequenced in a study of molecular identifiers for immune sequencing clone quantification. TCRdb reprocessed the PCR reads via MiXCR and lists one record per CDR3 protein. This table holds about 63,000 distinct CDR3 sequences, roughly a fifth found once. The sample taken for sequencing was naive CD8+ T cells from blood, with Jurkat cell RNA spiked in. Subset specified: FACS-sorted CD8+CD4-CCR7+CD45RA+ naive T cells. The origin of the receptors is a human donor in good health. Some libraries in this study had Jurkat cell RNA spiked in.

The V and J genes are TRBV2 and TRBJ1-5; D is perhaps TRBD1 (5 bases). The CDR3 totals 16 residues. Germline loops: CDR1 SNHLY, CDR2 FYNNEI. V was shortened by 3 bases and J by 7 bases, with 19 bases between the two germline ends. The CDR3 region has the DNA TGTGCCAGCAGTGAGTGGGAGGGGCAGGGTTGGCAGCCCCAGCATTTT. Its protein is CASSEWEGQGWQPQHF.

As for this clonotype: This may be a read error, as it is one base from a much larger clone. The chain uses TRBV24-1 and TRBJ2-1; D call uncertain. The CDR3 consists of 15 residues. The germline CDR1 and CDR2 sequences are KGHDR and SFDVKD. CDR3 nucleotide sequence: TGTGCCACCAGTGATTCGGAAAGCTCCTACAGTGAGCAGTTCTTC. Its protein product is CATSDSESSYSEQFF.

Ten or more counts support this clonotype. This rearrangement joins TRBV6-1 to TRBJ1-5; tentative D call: TRBD1 (5 bases). The CDR3 contains 14 residues. Trimming left V 6 bases short and J 6 bases short, with 15 bases between. Germline CDR1 and CDR2: MNHNS and SASEGT. CDR3 sequence reads: CASRTGAIGQPQHF. The DNA for the CDR3 is TGTGCCAGCAGAACCGGGGCTATCGGTCAGCCCCAGCATTTT.

This clonotype occurred many times. The chain couples TRBV6-2 or TRBV6-3 to TRBJ2-2; D unresolved. Germline V gives CDR1 MNHEY, CDR2 SVGEGT. Trimming shortened V by 4 bases and J by 6 bases, and 6 bases separated the two germline ends. The CDR3 runs 12 residues. The CDR3 region is CASSSSSGELFF. The CDR3 coding sequence is TGTGCCAGCAGTTCATCTTCCGGGGAGCTGTTTTTT.

Ten or more counts support this clonotype. J is TRBJ1-5 and V is TRBV19, with D maybe TRBD1 (6 bases). The length of the CDR3 is 15 residues. Looked up from germline, CDR1 is LNHDA and CDR2 is SQIVND (reference sequence). The V and J ends lost 10 bases and 3 bases respectively, with 19 bases between them. The CDR3 DNA sequence: TGTGCCACCGGGGGTCCAGGGGATCCCAATCAGCCCCAGCATTTT. The encoded protein is CATGGPGDPNQPQHF.

This clonotype is a singleton in its sample. A read error is likely, as this CDR3 ends without the conserved phenylalanine or tryptophan. The chain recombines TRBV27 with TRBJ2-2, with D possibly matching TRBD1 (6 bases). Germline V CDR1 and CDR2: MNHEY, SMNVEV (reference sequence). V lost 6 bases to trimming and J lost 0 bases, with 17 bases between them. The CDR3 totals 17 residues. DNA of the CDR3: TGTGCCAGCAGCCCCTACTCCGGGACAACGAACACCGGGGAGCTGTTTTCT. Translated: CASSPYSGTTNTGELFS.